Below, one TCR beta chain is given with its context. Its antigen is undetermined. These data come from a study of OX40 agonist ivuxolimab in advanced cancers. Study background: People who had prior anti-PD-1, anti-PD-L1 or anti-CTLA-4 therapy could take part, and about 37% had some. Partial responses, seen in three patients, involved one hepatocellular carcinoma and two cutaneous melanomas. Whole-study findings and limits: Compared with CD4+, CD8+ T cells on average had more expanded clones. Low levels of normalized T-cell clonal expansion also appeared in some nonresponders.

Repertoires were generated with immunoSEQ multiplex PCR, while TCRdb's copy carries only in-frame clones and drops some. The sample consists of tens of thousands of clones, around nine tenths of them appearing once. V shed 3 bases and J 0 bases; nucleotides not matched to a gene: 2. CDR3 length: 15 amino acids. CDR1 is MDHEN and CDR2 is SYDVKM in the germline V gene. Material: CD4+ or CD8+ T cells sorted from blood, obtained in a trial of the OX40 agonist ivuxolimab. The TCR comes from an adult with an advanced solid tumor such as melanoma, head and neck, liver or kidney cancer. This chain connects TRBV28 to TRBJ1-3; TRBD1 aligns across 7 bases. CDR3 residues: CASSFDRVSGNTIYF. In DNA, the CDR3 is TGTGCCAGCAGTTTCGACAGGGTCTCTGGAAACACCATATATTTT.